Listed here is a single TCR beta chain. Authors' methods: Estimates of nucleated cell counts were drawn from the amplification of reference gene primers. Sequenced by immunoSEQ multiplex PCR; TCRdb stores in-frame clones only, minus some. That table gives V, J and clone size, and the DNA gave D and trimming. The profile covers 380,000 or so clones, with about 90% appearing a single time and 0.95% to 1.5% taken by the ten largest. This sample is part of a study of blood T cell repertoires in COVID-19. Background on the study: Acute and convalescent COVID-19 specimens originated in the United States, Italy and Spain. T cells, B-cell-depleted T cells, or PBMCs supplied cDNA or gDNA.

This CDR3 has 16 residues. Trimming took off 1 base at V and 3 bases at J, with 13 bases between the two ends. Germline V gene sequence: CDR1 LGHNA, CDR2 YSLEER. V and J are TRBV4-3 and TRBJ1-5; D unclear. The TCR was taken from a man in his forties with acute or convalescent COVID-19. The sample comprised peripheral blood. The DNA for the CDR3 is TGCGCCAGCAGCCAAGGGGTACAGATTCCCAATCAGCCCCAGCATTTT. It encodes CASSQGVQIPNQPQHF.